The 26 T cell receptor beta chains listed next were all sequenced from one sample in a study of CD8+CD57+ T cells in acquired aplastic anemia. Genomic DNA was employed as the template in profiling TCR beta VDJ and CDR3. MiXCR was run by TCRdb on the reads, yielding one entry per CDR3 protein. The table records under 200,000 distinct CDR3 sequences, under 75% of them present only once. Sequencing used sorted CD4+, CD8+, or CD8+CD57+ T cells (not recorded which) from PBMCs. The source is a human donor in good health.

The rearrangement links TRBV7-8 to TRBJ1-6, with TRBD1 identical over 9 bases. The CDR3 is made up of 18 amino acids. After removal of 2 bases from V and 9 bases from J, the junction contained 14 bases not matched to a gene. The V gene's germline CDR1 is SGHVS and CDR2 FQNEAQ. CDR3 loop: CASSLRVLGTGWGSPLHF. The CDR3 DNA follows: TGTGCCAGCAGCTTAAGGGTGTTGGGGACAGGGTGGGGTTCACCCCTCCACTTT.

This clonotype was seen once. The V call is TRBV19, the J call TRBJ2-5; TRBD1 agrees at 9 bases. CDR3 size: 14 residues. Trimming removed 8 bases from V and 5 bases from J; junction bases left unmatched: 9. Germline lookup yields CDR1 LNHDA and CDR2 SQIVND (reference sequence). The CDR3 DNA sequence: TGTGCCAGTCGCAAAACAGGGGGCCGGGAGACCCAGTACTTC. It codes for CASRKTGGRETQYF.

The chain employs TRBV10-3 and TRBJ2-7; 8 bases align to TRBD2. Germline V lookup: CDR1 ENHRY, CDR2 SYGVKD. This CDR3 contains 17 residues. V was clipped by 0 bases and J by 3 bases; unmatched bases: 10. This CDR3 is CAISESASGGTLYEQYF. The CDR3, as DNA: TGTGCCATCAGTGAGTCCGCGAGCGGGGGCACACTCTACGAGCAGTACTTC.

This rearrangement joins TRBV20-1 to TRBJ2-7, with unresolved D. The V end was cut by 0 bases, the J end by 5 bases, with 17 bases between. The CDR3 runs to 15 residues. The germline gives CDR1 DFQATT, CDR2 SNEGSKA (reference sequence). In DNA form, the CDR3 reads TGCAGTGCTAGAGATGCAGGACCCACCCCCGACGAGCAGTACTTC. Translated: CSARDAGPTPDEQYF.

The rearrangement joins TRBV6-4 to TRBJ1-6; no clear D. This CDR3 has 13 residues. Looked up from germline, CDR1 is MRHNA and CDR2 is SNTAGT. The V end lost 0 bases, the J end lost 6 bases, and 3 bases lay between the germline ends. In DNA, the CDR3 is TGTGCCAGCAGTGACTCTGGTAATTCACCCCTCCACTTT. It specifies CASSDSGNSPLHF.

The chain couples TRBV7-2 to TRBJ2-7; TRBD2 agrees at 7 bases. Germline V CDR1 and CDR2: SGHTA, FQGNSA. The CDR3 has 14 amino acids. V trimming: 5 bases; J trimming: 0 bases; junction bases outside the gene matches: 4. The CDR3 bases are TGTGCCAGCAGCGGCGGGAGTAGCTCCTACGAGCAGTACTTC. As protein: CASSGGSSSYEQYF.

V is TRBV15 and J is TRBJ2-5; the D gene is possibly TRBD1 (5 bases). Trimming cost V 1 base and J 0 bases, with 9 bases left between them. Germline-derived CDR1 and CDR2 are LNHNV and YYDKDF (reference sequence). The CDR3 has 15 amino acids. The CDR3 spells CATSRGGYHQETQYF. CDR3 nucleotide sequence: TGTGCCACCAGCAGAGGGGGCTATCACCAAGAGACCCAGTACTTC.

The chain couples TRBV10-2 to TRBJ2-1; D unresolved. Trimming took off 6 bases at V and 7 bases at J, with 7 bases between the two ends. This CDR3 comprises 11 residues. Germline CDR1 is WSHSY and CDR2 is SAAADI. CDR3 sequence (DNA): TGCGCCAGCAGGATCGTAAATGAGCAGTTCTTC. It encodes CASRIVNEQFF.

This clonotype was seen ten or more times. The CDR3 region is CASSFHGIRERLYNEQFF. The CDR3, as DNA: TGTGCCAGCAGCTTTCATGGTATTCGGGAGAGACTCTACAATGAGCAGTTCTTC. V usage is TRBV7-9 and J usage is TRBJ2-1; tentative D call: TRBD2 (6 bases). Between the trimmed V and J ends, which lost 3 bases and 3 bases, there was a span of 21 bases. CDR3 length equals 18 residues. Germline CDR1 reads SEHNR; CDR2 reads FQNEAQ (reference sequence).

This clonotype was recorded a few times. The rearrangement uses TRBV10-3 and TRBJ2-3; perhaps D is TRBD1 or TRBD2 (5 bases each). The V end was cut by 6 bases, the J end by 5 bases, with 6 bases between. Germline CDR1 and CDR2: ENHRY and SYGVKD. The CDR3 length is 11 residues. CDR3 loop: CAIRGVDTQYF. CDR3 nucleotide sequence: TGTGCCATCAGGGGGGTAGATACGCAGTATTTT.

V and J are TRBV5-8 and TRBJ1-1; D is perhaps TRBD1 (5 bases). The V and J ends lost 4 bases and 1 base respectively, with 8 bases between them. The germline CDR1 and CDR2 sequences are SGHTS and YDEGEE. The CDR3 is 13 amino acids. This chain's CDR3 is CASSGTENTEAFF. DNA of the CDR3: TGTGCCAGCAGCGGGACGGAGAACACTGAAGCTTTCTTT.

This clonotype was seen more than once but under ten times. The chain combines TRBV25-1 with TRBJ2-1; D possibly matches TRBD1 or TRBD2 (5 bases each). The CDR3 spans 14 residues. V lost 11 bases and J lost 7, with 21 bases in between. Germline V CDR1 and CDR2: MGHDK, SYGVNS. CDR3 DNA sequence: TGTGCCGCAGGAGGCAGGTGGGGCCGGAATGAGCAGTTCTTC. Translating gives CAAGGRWGRNEQFF.

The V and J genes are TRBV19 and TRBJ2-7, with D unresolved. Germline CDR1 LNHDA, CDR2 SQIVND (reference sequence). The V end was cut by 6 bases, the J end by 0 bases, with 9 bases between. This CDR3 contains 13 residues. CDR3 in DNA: TGTGCCAGTAGCGCGACGGACTCCTACGAGCAGTACTTC. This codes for CASSATDSYEQYF.

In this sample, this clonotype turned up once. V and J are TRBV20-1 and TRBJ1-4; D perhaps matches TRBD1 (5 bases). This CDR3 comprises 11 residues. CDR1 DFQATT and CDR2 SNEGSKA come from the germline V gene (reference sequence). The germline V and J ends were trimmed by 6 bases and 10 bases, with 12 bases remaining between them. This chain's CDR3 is CSAYRNGKLFF. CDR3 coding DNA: TGCAGTGCGTACAGGAACGGAAAACTGTTTTTT.

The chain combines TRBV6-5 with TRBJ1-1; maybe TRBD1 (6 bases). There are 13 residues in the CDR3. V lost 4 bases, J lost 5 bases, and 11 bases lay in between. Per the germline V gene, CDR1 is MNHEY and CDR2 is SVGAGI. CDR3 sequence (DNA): TGTGCCAGCAGTTCCATGAGGGGGACTGAAGCTTTCTTT. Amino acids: CASSSMRGTEAFF.

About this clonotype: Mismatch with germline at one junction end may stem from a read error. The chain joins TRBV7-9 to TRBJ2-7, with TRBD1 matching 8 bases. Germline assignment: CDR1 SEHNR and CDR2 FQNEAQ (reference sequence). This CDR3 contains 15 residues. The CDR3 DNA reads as TGCGCCAGCAGCTTGGGGGACAGGAGCACCTACGAGCAGTACTTC. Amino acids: CASSLGDRSTYEQYF.

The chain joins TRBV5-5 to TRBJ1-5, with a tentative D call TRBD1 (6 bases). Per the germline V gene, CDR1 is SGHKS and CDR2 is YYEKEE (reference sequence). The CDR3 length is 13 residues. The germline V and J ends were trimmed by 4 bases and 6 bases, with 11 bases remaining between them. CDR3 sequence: CASSAGVTQPQHF. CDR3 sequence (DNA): TGTGCCAGCAGCGCAGGGGTTACTCAGCCCCAGCATTTT.

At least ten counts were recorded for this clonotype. CDR3 DNA: TGTGCCAGCACCCCGCGCCCCTTGACCTACAATGAGCAGTTCTTC. Protein: CASTPRPLTYNEQFF. The gene calls are TRBV5-6 and TRBJ2-1, with D uncertain. Germline V gene sequence: CDR1 SGHDT, CDR2 YYEEEE. V lost 6 bases to trimming and J lost 2 bases, with 15 bases between them. This CDR3 is built from 15 residues.

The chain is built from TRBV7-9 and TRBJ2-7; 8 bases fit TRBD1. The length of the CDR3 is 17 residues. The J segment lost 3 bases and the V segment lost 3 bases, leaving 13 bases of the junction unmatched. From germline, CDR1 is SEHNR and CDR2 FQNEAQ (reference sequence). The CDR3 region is CASSFNPQGAKFYEQYF. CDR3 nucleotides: TGTGCCAGCAGCTTCAACCCCCAGGGGGCAAAATTCTACGAGCAGTACTTC.

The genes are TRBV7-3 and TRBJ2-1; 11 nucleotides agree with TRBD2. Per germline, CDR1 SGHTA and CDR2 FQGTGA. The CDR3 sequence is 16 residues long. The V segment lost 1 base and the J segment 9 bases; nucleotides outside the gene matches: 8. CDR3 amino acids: CASSLKLAGDATEQFF. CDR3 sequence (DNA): TGTGCCAGCAGCTTAAAACTAGCGGGAGACGCGACTGAGCAGTTCTTC.

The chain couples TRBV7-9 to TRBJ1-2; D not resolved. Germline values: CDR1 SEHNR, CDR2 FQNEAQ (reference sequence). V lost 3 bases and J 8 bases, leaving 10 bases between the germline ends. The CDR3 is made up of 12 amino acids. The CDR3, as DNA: TGTGCCAGCAGCTTCGGGGAGGAAGGCTACACCTTC. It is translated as CASSFGEEGYTF.

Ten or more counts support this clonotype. CDR3 residues: CASAFGLSYEQYF. The DNA for the CDR3 is TGTGCCAGCGCCTTTGGGCTCTCCTACGAGCAGTACTTC. The V call is TRBV19, the J call TRBJ2-7; D ambiguous. CDR1 is LNHDA, CDR2 SQIVND, per germline (reference sequence). V lost 9 bases and J lost 0, with 12 bases in between. There are 13 residues in the CDR3.

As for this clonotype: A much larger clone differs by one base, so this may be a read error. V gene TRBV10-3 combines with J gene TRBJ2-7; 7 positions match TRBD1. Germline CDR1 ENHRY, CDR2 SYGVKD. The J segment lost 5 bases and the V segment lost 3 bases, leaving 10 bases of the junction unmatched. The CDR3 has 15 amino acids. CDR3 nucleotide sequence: TGTGCCATCAGTGAAGACAGGGCGACTATCAACGAGCAGTACTTC. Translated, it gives CAISEDRATINEQYF.

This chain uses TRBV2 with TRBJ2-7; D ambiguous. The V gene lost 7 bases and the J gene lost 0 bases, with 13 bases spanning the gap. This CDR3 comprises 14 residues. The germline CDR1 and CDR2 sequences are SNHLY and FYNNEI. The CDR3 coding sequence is TGTGCCAGCAAGCTTTCGCCCCCCTCCTACGAGCAGTACTTC. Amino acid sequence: CASKLSPPSYEQYF.

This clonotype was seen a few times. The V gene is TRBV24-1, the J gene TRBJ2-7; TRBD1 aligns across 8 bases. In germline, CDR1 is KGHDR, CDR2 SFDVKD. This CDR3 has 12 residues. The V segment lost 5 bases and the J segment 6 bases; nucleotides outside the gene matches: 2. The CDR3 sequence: CATSVTGVEQYF. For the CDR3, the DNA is TGTGCCACCAGTGTGACAGGGGTCGAGCAGTACTTC.

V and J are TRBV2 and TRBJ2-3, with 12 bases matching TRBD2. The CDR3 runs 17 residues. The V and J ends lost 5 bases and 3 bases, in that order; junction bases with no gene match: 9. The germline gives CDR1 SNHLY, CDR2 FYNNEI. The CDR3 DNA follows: TGTGCCAGCAGTACCTCACTTGGACTAGCGGGAACAGATACGCAGTATTTT. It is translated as CASSTSLGLAGTDTQYF. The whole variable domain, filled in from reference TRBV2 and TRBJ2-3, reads EPEVTQTPSHQVTQMGQEVILRCVPISNHLYFYWYRQILGQKVEFLVSFYNNEISEKSEIFDDQFSVERPDGSNFTLKIRSTKLEDSAMYFCASSTSLGLAGTDTQYFGPGTRLTVL.